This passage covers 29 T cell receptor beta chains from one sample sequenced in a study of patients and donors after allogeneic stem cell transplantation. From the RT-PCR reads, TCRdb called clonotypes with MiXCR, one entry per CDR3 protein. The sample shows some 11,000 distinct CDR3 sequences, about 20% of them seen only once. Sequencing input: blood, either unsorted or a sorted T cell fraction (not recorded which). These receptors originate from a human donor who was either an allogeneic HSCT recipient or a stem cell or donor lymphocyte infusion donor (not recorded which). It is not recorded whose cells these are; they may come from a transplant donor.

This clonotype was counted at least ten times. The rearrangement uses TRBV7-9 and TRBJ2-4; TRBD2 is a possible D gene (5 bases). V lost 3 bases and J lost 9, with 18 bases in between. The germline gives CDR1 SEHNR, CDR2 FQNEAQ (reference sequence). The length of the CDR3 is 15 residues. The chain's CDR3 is CASSFNPGISGIQYF. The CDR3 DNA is TGTGCCAGCAGCTTTAACCCGGGAATCTCGGGCATTCAGTACTTC.

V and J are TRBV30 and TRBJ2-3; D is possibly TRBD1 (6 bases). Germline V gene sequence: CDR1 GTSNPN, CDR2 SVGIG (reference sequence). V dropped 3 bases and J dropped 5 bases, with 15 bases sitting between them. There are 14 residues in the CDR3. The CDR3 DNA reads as TGTGCCTGGAGCCCAAGTAGGGGGTTAGATACGCAGTATTTT. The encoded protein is CAWSPSRGLDTQYF.

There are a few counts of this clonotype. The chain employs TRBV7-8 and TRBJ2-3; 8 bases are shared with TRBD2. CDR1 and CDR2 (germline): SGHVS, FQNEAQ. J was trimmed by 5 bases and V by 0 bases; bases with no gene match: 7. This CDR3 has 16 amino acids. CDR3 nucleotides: TGTGCCAGCAGCTTAGCCGTAACGGGGGGGAGAGATACGCAGTATTTT. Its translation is CASSLAVTGGRDTQYF.

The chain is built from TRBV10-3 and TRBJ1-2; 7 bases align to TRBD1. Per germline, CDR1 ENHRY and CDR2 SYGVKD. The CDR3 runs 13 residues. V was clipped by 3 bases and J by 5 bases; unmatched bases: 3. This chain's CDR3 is CAISDGTDYGYTF. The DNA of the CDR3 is TGTGCCATCAGTGATGGGACAGATTATGGCTACACCTTC.

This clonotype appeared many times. The CDR3 protein is CASSPGTGGFYGYTF. CDR3 nucleotide sequence: TGTGCCAGCAGCCCGGGGACAGGGGGGTTCTATGGCTACACCTTC. This chain uses TRBV11-2 with TRBJ1-2; 11 bases are a match to TRBD1. Germline lookup yields CDR1 SGHAT and CDR2 FQNNGV. Unmatched junction bases numbered 6, after V lost 5 bases and J lost 4 bases. The CDR3 spans 15 residues.

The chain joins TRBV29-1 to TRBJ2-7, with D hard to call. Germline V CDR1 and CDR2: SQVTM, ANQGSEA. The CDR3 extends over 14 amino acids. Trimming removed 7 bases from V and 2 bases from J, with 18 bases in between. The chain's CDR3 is CSAGPQAGPYEQYF. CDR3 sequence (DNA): TGCAGCGCCGGGCCGCAGGCAGGTCCCTACGAGCAGTACTTC.

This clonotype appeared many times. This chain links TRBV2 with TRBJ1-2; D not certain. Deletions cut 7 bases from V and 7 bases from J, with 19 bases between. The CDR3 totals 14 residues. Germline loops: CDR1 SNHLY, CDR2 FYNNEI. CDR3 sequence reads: CASNKGSNVGGYTF. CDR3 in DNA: TGTGCCAGCAACAAGGGCAGCAACGTAGGTGGCTACACCTTC.

The CDR3 loop is CASRRGEGITKNIQYF. The CDR3 DNA reads TGTGCCAGCAGAAGGGGCGAAGGTATTACCAAAAACATTCAGTACTTC. The J gene is TRBJ2-4, the V gene TRBV7-9; possibly TRBD1 for D (5 bases). CDR1 is SEHNR, CDR2 FQNEAQ, per germline (reference sequence). The CDR3 covers 16 residues. V lost 6 bases and J 2 bases, leaving 17 bases between the germline ends.

CDR3 DNA sequence: TGTGCCAGCAGCTTAATTCAGGGCGGGTCACCCCTCCACTTT. Protein sequence: CASSLIQGGSPLHF. The chain combines TRBV7-6 with TRBJ1-6; D may be TRBD1 (5 bases). Per the germline V gene, CDR1 is SGHVS and CDR2 is FNYEAQ. Trimming took off 2 bases at V and 10 bases at J, with 12 bases between the two ends. CDR3 length: 14 amino acids.

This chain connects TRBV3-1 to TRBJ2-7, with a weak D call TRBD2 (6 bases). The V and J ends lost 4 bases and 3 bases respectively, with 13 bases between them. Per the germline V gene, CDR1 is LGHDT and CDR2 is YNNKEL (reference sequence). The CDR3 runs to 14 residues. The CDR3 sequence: CASSRRGTVYEQYF. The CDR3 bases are TGTGCCAGCAGCCGACGGGGGACGGTCTACGAGCAGTACTTC.

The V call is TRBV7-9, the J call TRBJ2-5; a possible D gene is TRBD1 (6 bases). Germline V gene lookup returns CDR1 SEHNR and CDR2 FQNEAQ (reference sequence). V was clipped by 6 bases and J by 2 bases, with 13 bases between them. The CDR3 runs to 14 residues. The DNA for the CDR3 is TGTGCCAGCAGGGGGGCGACGCTTCAAGAGACCCAGTACTTC. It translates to CASRGATLQETQYF.

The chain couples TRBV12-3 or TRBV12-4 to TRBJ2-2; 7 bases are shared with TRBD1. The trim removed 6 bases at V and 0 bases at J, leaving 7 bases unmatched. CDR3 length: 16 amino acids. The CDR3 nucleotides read TGTGCCAGCAGCAACTCCGGGACAGCGAACACCGGGGAGCTGTTTTTT. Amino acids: CASSNSGTANTGELFF.

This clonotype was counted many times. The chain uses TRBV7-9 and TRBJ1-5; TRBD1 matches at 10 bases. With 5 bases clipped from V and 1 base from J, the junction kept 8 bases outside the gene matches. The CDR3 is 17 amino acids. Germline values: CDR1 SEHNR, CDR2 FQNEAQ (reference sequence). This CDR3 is CASSPWDRGGSNQPQHF. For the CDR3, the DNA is TGTGCCAGCAGCCCCTGGGACAGGGGAGGCAGCAATCAGCCCCAGCATTTT.

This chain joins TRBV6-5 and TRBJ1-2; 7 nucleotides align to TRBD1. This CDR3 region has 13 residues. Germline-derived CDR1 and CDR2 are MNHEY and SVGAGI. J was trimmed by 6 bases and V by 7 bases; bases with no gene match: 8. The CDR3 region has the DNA TGTGCCAGCACTAGGGGCAGGGGGGATGGCTACACCTTC. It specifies CASTRGRGDGYTF.

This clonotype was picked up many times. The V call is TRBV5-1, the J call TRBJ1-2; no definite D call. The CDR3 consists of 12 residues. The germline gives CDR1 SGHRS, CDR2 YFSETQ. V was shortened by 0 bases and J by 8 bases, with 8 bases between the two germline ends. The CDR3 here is CASSLDGKGYTF. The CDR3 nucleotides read TGCGCCAGCAGCTTGGATGGTAAGGGCTACACCTTC. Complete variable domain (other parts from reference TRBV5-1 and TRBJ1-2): KAGVTQTPRYLIKTRGQQVTLSCSPISGHRSVSWYQQTPGQGLQFLFEYFSETQRNKGNFPGRFSGRQFSNSRSEMNVSTLELGDSALYLCASSLDGKGYTFGSGTRLTVV.

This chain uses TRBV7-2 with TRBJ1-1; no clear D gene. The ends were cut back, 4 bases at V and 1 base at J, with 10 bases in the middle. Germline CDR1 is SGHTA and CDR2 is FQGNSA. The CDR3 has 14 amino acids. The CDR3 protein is CASSYYSANTEAFF. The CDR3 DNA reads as TGTGCCAGCAGCTACTACAGTGCGAACACTGAAGCTTTCTTT.

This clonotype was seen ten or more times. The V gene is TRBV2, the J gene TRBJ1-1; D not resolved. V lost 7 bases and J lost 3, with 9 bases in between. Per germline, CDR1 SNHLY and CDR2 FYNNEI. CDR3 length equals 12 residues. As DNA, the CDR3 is TGTGCCAGCAAAGACACCTACACTGAAGCTTTCTTT. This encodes CASKDTYTEAFF.

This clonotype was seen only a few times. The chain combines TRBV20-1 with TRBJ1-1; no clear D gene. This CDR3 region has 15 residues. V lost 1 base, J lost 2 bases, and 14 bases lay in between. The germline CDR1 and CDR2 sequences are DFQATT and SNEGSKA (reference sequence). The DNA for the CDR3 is TGCAGTGCTAGAGGAGTGCAGGCCGGAAACACTGAAGCTTTCTTT. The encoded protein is CSARGVQAGNTEAFF.

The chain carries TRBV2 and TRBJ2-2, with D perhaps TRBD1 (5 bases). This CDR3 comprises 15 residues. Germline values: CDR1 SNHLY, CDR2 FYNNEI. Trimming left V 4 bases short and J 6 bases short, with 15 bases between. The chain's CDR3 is CASSVSRQPPGELFF. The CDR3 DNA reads TGTGCCAGCAGTGTGTCACGACAGCCTCCCGGGGAGCTGTTTTTT. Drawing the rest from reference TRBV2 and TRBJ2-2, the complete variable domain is EPEVTQTPSHQVTQMGQEVILRCVPISNHLYFYWYRQILGQKVEFLVSFYNNEISEKSEIFDDQFSVERPDGSNFTLKIRSTKLEDSAMYFCASSVSRQPPGELFFGEGSRLTVL.

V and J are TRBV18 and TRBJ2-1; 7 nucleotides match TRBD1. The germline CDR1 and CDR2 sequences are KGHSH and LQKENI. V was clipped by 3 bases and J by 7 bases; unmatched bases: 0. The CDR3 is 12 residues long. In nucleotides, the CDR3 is TGTGCCAGCTCACCGACAGGGAATGAGCAGTTCTTC. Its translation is CASSPTGNEQFF. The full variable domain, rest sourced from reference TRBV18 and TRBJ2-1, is NAGVMQNPRHLVRRRGQEARLRCSPMKGHSHVYWYRQLPEEGLKFMVYLQKENIIDESGMPKERFSAEFPKEGPSILRIQQVVRGDSAAYFCASSPTGNEQFFGPGTRLTVL.

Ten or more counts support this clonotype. The CDR3 DNA is TGTGCCAGCAGTTTGGGTAGCGGGGGGAGGTCAATTCGGCAGTTCTTC. Its translation: CASSLGSGGRSIRQFF. The chain employs TRBV12-3 or TRBV12-4 and TRBJ2-1; the match to TRBD2 covers 10 bases. V trimming: 3 bases; J trimming: 12 bases; junction bases outside the gene matches: 14. The CDR3 runs 16 residues.

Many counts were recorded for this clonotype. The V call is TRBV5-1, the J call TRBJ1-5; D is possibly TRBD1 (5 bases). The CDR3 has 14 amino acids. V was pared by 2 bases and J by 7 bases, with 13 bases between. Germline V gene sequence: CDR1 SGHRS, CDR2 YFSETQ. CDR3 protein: CASSFGQGEQPQHF. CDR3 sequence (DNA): TGCGCCAGCAGCTTCGGGCAGGGCGAGCAGCCCCAGCATTTT.

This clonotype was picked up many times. The CDR3 nucleotides are TGCGCCAGCTGTAAGGACAGCACCGCCACTACACTGTTTTTT. Amino acids: CASCKDSTATTLFF. The rearrangement links TRBV5-1 to TRBJ1-4; TRBD1 is a possible D gene (6 bases). The V and J ends lost 7 bases and 13 bases respectively, with 23 bases between them. The CDR3 sequence is 14 residues long. Germline V CDR1 and CDR2: SGHRS, YFSETQ.

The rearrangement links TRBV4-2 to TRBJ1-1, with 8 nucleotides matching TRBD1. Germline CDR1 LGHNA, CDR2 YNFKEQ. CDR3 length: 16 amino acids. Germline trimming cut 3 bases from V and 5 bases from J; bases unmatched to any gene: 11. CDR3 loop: CASSQYARGRGTEAFF. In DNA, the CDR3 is TGTGCCAGCAGCCAGTATGCCAGGGGGCGAGGGACTGAAGCTTTCTTT.

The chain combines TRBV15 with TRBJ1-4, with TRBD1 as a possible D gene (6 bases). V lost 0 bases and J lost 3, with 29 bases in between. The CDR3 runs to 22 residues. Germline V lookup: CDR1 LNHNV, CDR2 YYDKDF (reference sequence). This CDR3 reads CATSRDPATLSPTGRANEKLFF. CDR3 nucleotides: TGTGCCACCAGCAGAGACCCCGCCACGCTCTCCCCAACAGGGAGAGCTAATGAAAAACTGTTTTTT.

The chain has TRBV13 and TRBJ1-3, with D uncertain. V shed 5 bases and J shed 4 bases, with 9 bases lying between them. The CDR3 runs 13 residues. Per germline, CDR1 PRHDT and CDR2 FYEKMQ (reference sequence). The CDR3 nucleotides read TGTGCCAGCAGCCCCGAGACGGGAAACACCATATATTTT. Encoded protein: CASSPETGNTIYF.

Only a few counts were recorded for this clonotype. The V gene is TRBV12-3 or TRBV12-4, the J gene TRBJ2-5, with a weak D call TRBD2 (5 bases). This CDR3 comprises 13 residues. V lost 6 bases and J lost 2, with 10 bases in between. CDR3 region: CASSPSGQETQYF. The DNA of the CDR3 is TGTGCCAGCAGCCCCAGCGGACAAGAGACCCAGTACTTC.

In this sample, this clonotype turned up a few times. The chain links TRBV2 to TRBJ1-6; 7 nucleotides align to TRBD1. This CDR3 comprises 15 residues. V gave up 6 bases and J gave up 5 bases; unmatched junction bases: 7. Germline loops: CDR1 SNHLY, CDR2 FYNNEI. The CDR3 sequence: CASRPGTAHNSPLHF. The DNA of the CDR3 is TGTGCCAGCAGACCAGGGACAGCTCATAATTCACCCCTCCACTTT.

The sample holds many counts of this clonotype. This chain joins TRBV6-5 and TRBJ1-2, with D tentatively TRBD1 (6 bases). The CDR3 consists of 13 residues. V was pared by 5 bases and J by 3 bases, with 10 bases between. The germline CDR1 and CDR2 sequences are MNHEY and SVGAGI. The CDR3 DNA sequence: TGTGCCAGCAGTCTCGGACAGTACTATGGCTACACCTTC. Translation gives CASSLGQYYGYTF.